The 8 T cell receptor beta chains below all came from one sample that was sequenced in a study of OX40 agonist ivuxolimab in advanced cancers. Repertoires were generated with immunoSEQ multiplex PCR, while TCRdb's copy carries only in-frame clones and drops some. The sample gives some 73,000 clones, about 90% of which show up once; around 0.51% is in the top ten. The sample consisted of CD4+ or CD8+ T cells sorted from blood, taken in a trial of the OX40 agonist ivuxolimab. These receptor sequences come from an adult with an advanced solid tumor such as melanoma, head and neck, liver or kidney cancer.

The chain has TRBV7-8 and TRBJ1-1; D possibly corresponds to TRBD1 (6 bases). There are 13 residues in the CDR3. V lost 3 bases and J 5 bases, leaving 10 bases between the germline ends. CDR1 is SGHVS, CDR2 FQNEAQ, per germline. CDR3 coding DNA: TGTGCCAGCAGCTTGGGGGGGCGGACTGAAGCTTTCTTT. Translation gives CASSLGGRTEAFF.

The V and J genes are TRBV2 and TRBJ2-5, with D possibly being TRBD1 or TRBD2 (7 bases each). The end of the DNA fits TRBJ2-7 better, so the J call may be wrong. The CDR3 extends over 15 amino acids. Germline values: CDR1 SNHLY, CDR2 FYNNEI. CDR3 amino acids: CASRGTVGRYAEQYF. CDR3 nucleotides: TGTGCCAGCAGGGGGACAGTCGGGAGGTACGCCGAGCAGTACTTC.

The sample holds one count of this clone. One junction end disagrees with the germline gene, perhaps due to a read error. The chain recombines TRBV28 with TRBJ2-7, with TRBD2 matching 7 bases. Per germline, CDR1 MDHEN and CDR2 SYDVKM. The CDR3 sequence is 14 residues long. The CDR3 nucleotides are TGTGCCGGCAGTCCACCGAGCGGGAACTACGAGCAGTACTTC. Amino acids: CAGSPPSGNYEQYF.

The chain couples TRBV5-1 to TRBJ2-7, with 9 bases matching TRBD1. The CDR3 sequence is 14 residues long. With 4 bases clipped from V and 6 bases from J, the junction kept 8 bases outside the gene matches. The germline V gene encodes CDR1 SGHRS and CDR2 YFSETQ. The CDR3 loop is CASSRQGELGEQYF. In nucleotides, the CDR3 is TGCGCCAGCAGCAGACAGGGGGAACTAGGCGAGCAGTACTTC.

The DNA for the CDR3 is TGTGCCAGCAGCGCAGAGGTGGGTTCACCCCTCCACTTT. Translating gives CASSAEVGSPLHF. V and J are TRBV9 and TRBJ1-6; D ambiguous. This CDR3 has 13 amino acids. The germline CDR1 and CDR2 sequences are SGDLS and YYNGEE. The V end was cut by 3 bases, the J end by 9 bases, with 10 bases between.

This CDR3 reads CASSRHRGGPGELFF. DNA of the CDR3: TGTGCCAGTAGTCGACACCGTGGTGGGCCCGGGGAGCTGTTTTTT. The chain couples TRBV19 to TRBJ2-2; D remains unclear. Germline V gene sequence: CDR1 LNHDA, CDR2 SQIVND (reference sequence). Trimming cost V 5 bases and J 6 bases, with 16 bases left between them. CDR3 size: 15 residues.

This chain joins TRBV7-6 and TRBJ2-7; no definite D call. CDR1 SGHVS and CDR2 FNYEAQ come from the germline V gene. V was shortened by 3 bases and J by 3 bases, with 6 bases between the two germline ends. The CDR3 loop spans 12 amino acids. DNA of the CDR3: TGTGCCAGCAGCTTCCAAAACTACGAGCAGTACTTC. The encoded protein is CASSFQNYEQYF.

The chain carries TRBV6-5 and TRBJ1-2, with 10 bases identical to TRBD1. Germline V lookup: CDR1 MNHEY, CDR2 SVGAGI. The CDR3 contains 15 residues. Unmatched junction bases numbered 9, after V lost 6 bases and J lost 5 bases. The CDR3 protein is CASSYPGQGPYGYTF. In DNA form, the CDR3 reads TGTGCCAGCAGCTACCCGGGACAGGGGCCGTATGGCTACACCTTC.